Below are 30 T cell receptor beta chains sequenced from a single sample in a study of blood T cell repertoires in COVID-19. The repertoire was sequenced with immunoSEQ multiplex PCR; TCRdb's copy has only in-frame clones and lacks some. The table lists about 410,000 clones, roughly 91% of them singletons. Sequencing was carried out using PBMCs or T cells enriched from blood (not recorded which). These receptors were taken from a woman in her 30s who had recovered from COVID-19.

The J gene is TRBJ1-2, the V gene TRBV7-2, with 7 nucleotides matching TRBD1. Germline CDR1 and CDR2: SGHTA and FQGNSA. CDR3 size: 14 residues. The junction had 7 bases not matched to a gene; V was cut back by 1 base and J by 8 bases. CDR3: CASSLVGTDRGYTF. Here the CDR3 DNA reads TGTGCCAGCAGCTTAGTGGGGACAGATCGGGGCTACACCTTC. The full variable domain, completed using reference TRBV7-2 and TRBJ1-2, is GAGVSQSPSNKVTEKGKDVELRCDPISGHTALYWYRQSLGQGLEFLIYFQGNSAPDKSGLPSDRFSAERTGGSVSTLTIQRTQQEDSAVYLCASSLVGTDRGYTFGSGTRLTVV.

The J gene is TRBJ1-5, the V gene TRBV6-5; D is ambiguous. Trimming cost V 6 bases and J 7 bases, with 13 bases left between them. The CDR3 is 13 residues long. Germline CDR1 and CDR2: MNHEY and SVGAGI. CDR3 loop: CASRNPGTQPQHF. CDR3 bases: TGTGCCAGCAGGAACCCGGGAACCCAGCCCCAGCATTTT.

This clone was seen a few times. The V gene is TRBV5-1, the J gene TRBJ1-2; D gene ambiguous. The germline gives CDR1 SGHRS, CDR2 YFSETQ. CDR3 length equals 14 residues. With 3 bases removed from V and 1 base from J, the gap between germline ends came to 10 bases. Here the CDR3 reads CASSSDTYNYGYTF. The CDR3 DNA is TGCGCCAGCAGCTCAGACACCTATAACTATGGCTACACCTTC.

The gene calls are TRBV4-2 and TRBJ2-3, with D possibly TRBD2 on 7 matching bases. Trimming pared 1 base from V and 2 bases from J, leaving 16 bases between. CDR1 is LGHNA, CDR2 YNFKEQ, per germline. This CDR3 comprises 17 residues. In DNA form, the CDR3 reads TGTGCCAGCAGCCAAGTGTTCGGGGGGCCAAACACAGATACGCAGTATTTT. Translating gives CASSQVFGGPNTDTQYF.

The table lists this clone with a few counts. The chain employs TRBV6-1 and TRBJ1-5; 10 bases fit TRBD1. V lost 2 bases, J lost 7 bases, and 2 bases stayed unmatched. Germline loops: CDR1 MNHNS, CDR2 SASEGT. The CDR3 runs to 14 residues. The CDR3 nucleotides are TGTGCCAGCAGTGAATGGGACAGGGGACAGCCCCAGCATTTT. This sequence encodes CASSEWDRGQPQHF.

CDR3 loop: CASSMSGSNQPQHF. CDR3 coding DNA: TGTGCCAGTAGTATGTCAGGTAGCAATCAGCCCCAGCATTTT. The chain employs TRBV19 and TRBJ1-5; D not certain. Deletions cut 3 bases from V and 0 bases from J, with 6 bases between. The CDR3 has 14 residues. The germline CDR1 and CDR2 sequences are LNHDA and SQIVND (reference sequence). Together with reference TRBV19 and TRBJ1-5, the CDR3 gives the full variable domain: DGGITQSPKYLFRKEGQNVTLSCEQNLNHDAMYWYRQDPGQGLRLIYYSQIVNDFQKGDIAEGYSVSREKKESFPLTVTSAQKNPTAFYLCASSMSGSNQPQHFGDGTRLSIL.

The rearrangement uses TRBV28 and TRBJ1-4; 7 bases align to TRBD1. V shed 5 bases, J shed 8 bases, and the junction held 14 bases outside the gene matches. The CDR3 covers 16 residues. The germline gives CDR1 MDHEN, CDR2 SYDVKM. The CDR3: CASSLRGKQGGEKLFF. The CDR3 coding sequence is TGTGCCAGCAGTCTCAGGGGGAAACAAGGAGGGGAAAAACTGTTTTTT. Full variable domain (remainder filled in from reference TRBV28 and TRBJ1-4): DVKVTQSSRYLVKRTGEKVFLECVQDMDHENMFWYRQDPGLGLRLIYFSYDVKMKEKGDIPEGYSVSREKKERFSLILESASTNQTSMYLCASSLRGKQGGEKLFFGSGTQLSVL.

The rearrangement uses TRBV4-2 and TRBJ2-1, with 15 bases lining up with TRBD2. Germline CDR1 reads LGHNA; CDR2 reads YNFKEQ. The CDR3 loop spans 18 amino acids. J gave up 5 bases and V 0 bases, and 5 bases lay outside the gene matches. CDR3 nucleotide sequence: TGTGCCAGCAGCCAAGATCTGGGACTAGCGGGGGGTGACAATGAGCAGTTCTTC. This gives the protein CASSQDLGLAGGDNEQFF.

The chain is built from TRBV7-6 and TRBJ2-1, with a weak D call TRBD1 (6 bases). The CDR3 has 15 amino acids. V was clipped by 3 bases and J by 7 bases, with 16 bases between them. CDR1 and CDR2 from the germline V gene are SGHVS and FNYEAQ. Written as DNA, the CDR3 is TGTGCCAGCAGCTTCATGGGGGCAGTTAATAATGAGCAGTTCTTC. Translating it yields CASSFMGAVNNEQFF.

The rearrangement joins TRBV2 to TRBJ1-4; 8 bases match TRBD1. J lost 8 bases, V lost 5 bases, and 13 bases had no gene match. This CDR3 region has 16 residues. Germline V gene sequence: CDR1 SNHLY, CDR2 FYNNEI. CDR3 region: CASSLTSGGAREKLFF. The CDR3 DNA follows: TGTGCCAGCAGTCTGACGTCAGGGGGCGCGAGGGAAAAACTGTTTTTT.

V and J are TRBV30 and TRBJ2-3, with D possibly matching TRBD2 (5 bases). V lost 4 bases and J lost 7, with 12 bases in between. The CDR3 runs 12 residues. Per germline, CDR1 GTSNPN and CDR2 SVGIG (reference sequence). The chain's CDR3 is CAWTGRGNTQYF. CDR3 DNA sequence: TGTGCCTGGACTGGGCGAGGGAATACGCAGTATTTT.

The chain uses TRBV10-3 and TRBJ2-3, with D perhaps TRBD1 (6 bases). Trimming shortened V by 2 bases and J by 2 bases, and 11 bases separated the two germline ends. This CDR3 spans 15 amino acids. CDR1 and CDR2 (germline): ENHRY, SYGVKD. The CDR3 DNA reads as TGTGCCATCAGTGAGCTGGGGGCAACCACAGATACGCAGTATTTT. Translated, it gives CAISELGATTDTQYF.

V usage is TRBV11-2 and J usage is TRBJ2-5; 12 bases line up with TRBD1. There are 15 residues in the CDR3. J gave up 5 bases and V 1 base, and 2 bases lay outside the gene matches. CDR1 and CDR2 (germline): SGHAT, FQNNGV. The CDR3 protein is CASSLGDRGRETQYF. CDR3 DNA sequence: TGTGCCAGCAGCTTAGGGGACAGGGGGCGGGAGACCCAGTACTTC.

The genes are TRBV18 and TRBJ2-5; D possibly corresponds to TRBD2 (6 bases). The CDR3 covers 16 residues. V lost 2 bases and J lost 2, with 15 bases in between. The germline CDR1 and CDR2 sequences are KGHSH and LQKENI. For the CDR3, the DNA is TGTGCCAGCTCACCAATGACTAGATTAGCTCAAGAGACCCAGTACTTC. Translating gives CASSPMTRLAQETQYF.

This clone came up once. The V gene is TRBV28, the J gene TRBJ1-6; no definite D call. V shed 7 bases and J shed 10 bases, with 23 bases lying between them. This CDR3 has 16 amino acids. Germline CDR1 MDHEN, CDR2 SYDVKM. The CDR3 DNA sequence: TGTGCCAGCAATAAGGGCCCCACTCCCGGAGGCTCACCCCTCCACTTT. Its translation: CASNKGPTPGGSPLHF.

The genes are TRBV7-9 and TRBJ1-6, with 8 bases aligning to TRBD1. The CDR3 consists of 17 residues. V shed 6 bases and J 7 bases; nucleotides not matched to a gene: 14. Germline V gives CDR1 SEHNR, CDR2 FQNEAQ (reference sequence). CDR3 sequence (DNA): TGTGCCAGCAGTCGTAGAGTCAGGGGGCTTACGAATTCACCCCTCCACTTT. Translated: CASSRRVRGLTNSPLHF.

Only one count was recorded for this clone. The CDR3 DNA reads as TGTGCCAGTAGGGACAGGGAACCCTACGAGCAGTACTTC. Translation gives CASRDREPYEQYF. The rearrangement joins TRBV2 to TRBJ2-7; TRBD1 matches 9 bases. The CDR3 is 13 residues long. CDR1 is SNHLY and CDR2 is FYNNEI in the germline V gene. V dropped 9 bases and J dropped 2; count of bases not matched to a gene: 5.

This chain connects TRBV7-8 to TRBJ1-4, with D perhaps matching TRBD1 (6 bases). Per the germline V gene, CDR1 is SGHVS and CDR2 is FQNEAQ. The CDR3 length is 15 residues. Trimming shortened V by 4 bases and J by 8 bases, and 17 bases separated the two germline ends. The CDR3: CASSSVGGNQEKLFF. The CDR3 DNA reads TGTGCCAGCAGCTCGGTAGGGGGTAACCAGGAAAAACTGTTTTTT.

This chain uses TRBV5-4 with TRBJ2-1; 7 nucleotides align to TRBD1. Germline V gene sequence: CDR1 SGHNT, CDR2 YYREEE (reference sequence). This CDR3 spans 14 amino acids. The junction had 4 bases not matched to a gene; V was cut back by 4 bases and J by 3 bases. CDR3 sequence reads: CASSGRDSYNEQFF. The CDR3 coding sequence is TGTGCCAGCAGCGGTCGGGACAGCTACAATGAGCAGTTCTTC.

J is TRBJ1-2 and V is TRBV24-1; D remains unclear. The CDR3 is made up of 14 amino acids. Germline loops: CDR1 KGHDR, CDR2 SFDVKD. V was trimmed by 10 bases and J by 2 bases, leaving 16 bases between them. The CDR3 DNA is TGTGCCACACGACGGAGGGTTGGGAACTATGGCTACACCTTC. Translated, it gives CATRRRVGNYGYTF.

This chain uses TRBV27 with TRBJ1-5, with a weak D call TRBD1 (5 bases). This CDR3 region has 15 residues. Germline values: CDR1 MNHEY, CDR2 SMNVEV (reference sequence). Deletions cut 7 bases from V and 6 bases from J, with 19 bases between. This chain's CDR3 is CASKPYLGRGQPQHF. Here the CDR3 DNA reads TGTGCCAGCAAGCCTTACTTGGGGCGCGGTCAGCCCCAGCATTTT.

The CDR3 nucleotides read TGTGCCAGCAGCTTAGGGCCAGCGAATGAGCAGTTCTTC. Its translation: CASSLGPANEQFF. The chain is built from TRBV11-2 and TRBJ2-1, with unresolved D. The CDR3 has 13 residues. V lost 1 base, J lost 7 bases, and 8 bases lay in between. The germline CDR1 and CDR2 sequences are SGHAT and FQNNGV.

This rearrangement joins TRBV5-1 to TRBJ1-2, with a weak D call TRBD1 (6 bases). V lost 5 bases, J lost 1 base, and 18 bases lay in between. CDR3 size: 16 residues. Germline V gives CDR1 SGHRS, CDR2 YFSETQ. The CDR3 DNA follows: TGCGCCAGCAGTCTGACCGGGACAACCGATAACTATGGCTACACCTTC. It encodes CASSLTGTTDNYGYTF.

This clone has only one observation. This chain connects TRBV7-9 to TRBJ1-4; 8 positions match TRBD1. CDR3 size: 16 residues. With V trimmed by 6 bases and J by 1 base, 7 bases remained unmatched. CDR1 and CDR2 (germline): SEHNR, FQNEAQ (reference sequence). The CDR3 is CASSPTGGLTNEKLFF. The CDR3 DNA sequence: TGTGCCAGCAGTCCTACAGGGGGGCTAACTAATGAAAAACTGTTTTTT.

This chain uses TRBV7-9 with TRBJ2-1; a possible D gene is TRBD2 (6 bases). The CDR3 contains 15 residues. The germline gives CDR1 SEHNR, CDR2 FQNEAQ (reference sequence). Trimming took off 5 bases at V and 3 bases at J, with 14 bases between the two ends. The CDR3 DNA reads TGTGCCAGCAGCGGAGCGGGTTCCGTCTACAATGAGCAGTTCTTC. Protein product: CASSGAGSVYNEQFF.

V gene TRBV4-3 combines with J gene TRBJ1-2; no clear D. CDR3 size: 16 residues. V was clipped by 5 bases and J by 0 bases, with 16 bases between them. Germline-derived CDR1 and CDR2 are LGHNA and YSLEER. Here the CDR3 DNA reads TGCGCCAGCAGCTTTTGGACTGCAGAAGCTAACTATGGCTACACCTTC. As protein: CASSFWTAEANYGYTF.

The genes are TRBV5-1 and TRBJ1-6; D is unclear. Germline V gene sequence: CDR1 SGHRS, CDR2 YFSETQ. V was cut by 0 bases and J by 7 bases, with 8 bases left in between. The CDR3 runs to 14 residues. As DNA, the CDR3 is TGCGCCAGCAGCTTGGCCGAGGCGAATTCACCCCTCCACTTT. It translates to CASSLAEANSPLHF.

The chain recombines TRBV7-2 with TRBJ1-5, with a possible D match to TRBD1 (6 bases). This CDR3 comprises 16 residues. The germline V gene encodes CDR1 SGHTA and CDR2 FQGNSA. Between the trimmed V and J ends, which lost 5 bases and 3 bases, there was a span of 17 bases. CDR3 DNA sequence: TGTGCCAGCAGCCAAGGGCTCGGACAGATCAATCAGCCCCAGCATTTT. Translating it yields CASSQGLGQINQPQHF.

As regards this clone: Other DNA sequences in this sample translate to the same CDR3. The chain links TRBV4-1 to TRBJ1-1; D possibly corresponds to TRBD1 (6 bases). V lost 3 bases, J lost 8 bases, and 16 bases lay in between. This CDR3 has 14 residues. Germline assignment: CDR1 MGHRA and CDR2 YSYEKL. CDR3 sequence: CASSHSQGLSEAFF. The CDR3 DNA reads TGCGCCAGCAGCCATTCTCAGGGGCTTTCCGAAGCTTTCTTT.

This CDR3 reads CASSPSSAGGRTGELFF. CDR3 sequence (DNA): TGTGCCAGCTCACCCTCCTCGGCGGGGGGGCGCACCGGGGAGCTGTTTTTT. The chain is built from TRBV18 and TRBJ2-2; 9 bases map to TRBD2. The V segment lost 3 bases and the J segment 4 bases; nucleotides outside the gene matches: 9. Germline V lookup: CDR1 KGHSH, CDR2 LQKENI. CDR3 length: 17 amino acids. The full variable domain, in which reference TRBV18 and TRBJ2-2 provide the parts outside the CDR3, is NAGVMQNPRHLVRRRGQEARLRCSPMKGHSHVYWYRQLPEEGLKFMVYLQKENIIDESGMPKERFSAEFPKEGPSILRIQQVVRGDSAAYFCASSPSSAGGRTGELFFGEGSRLTVL.